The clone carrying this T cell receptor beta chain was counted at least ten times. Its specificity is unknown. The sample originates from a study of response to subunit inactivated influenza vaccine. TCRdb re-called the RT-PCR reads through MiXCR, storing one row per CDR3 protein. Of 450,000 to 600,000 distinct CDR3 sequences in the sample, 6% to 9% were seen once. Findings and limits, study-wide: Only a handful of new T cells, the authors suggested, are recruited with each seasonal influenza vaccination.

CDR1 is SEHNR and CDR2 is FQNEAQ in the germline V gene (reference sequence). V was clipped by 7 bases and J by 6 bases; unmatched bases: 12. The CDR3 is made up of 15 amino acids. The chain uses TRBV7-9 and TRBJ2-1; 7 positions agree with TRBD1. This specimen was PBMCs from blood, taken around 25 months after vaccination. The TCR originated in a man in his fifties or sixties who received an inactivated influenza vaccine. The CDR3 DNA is TGTGCCAGCACCCGTTTCCCCCCAGGGGGCAATGAGCAGTTCTTC. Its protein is CASTRFPPGGNEQFF.